The 27 T cell receptor beta chains below all came from one sample that was sequenced in a study of beta chain features in type 1 diabetes. Since all of the isolated RNA was reverse transcribed, expressed TCRB transcripts were what got sequenced. Data came from immunoSEQ multiplex PCR; TCRdb stores just in-frame clones and leaves some out. The data hold 110,000 to 150,000 clones, with around 7% observed a single time. The material sequenced was central memory CD4+ T cells from blood. Receptor source: a woman between 25 and 40 years old in good health.

The V gene is TRBV5-5, the J gene TRBJ1-1; TRBD1 matches at 7 bases. This CDR3 has 15 residues. With 6 bases clipped from V and 0 bases from J, the junction kept 8 bases outside the gene matches. CDR1 and CDR2 from the germline V gene are SGHKS and YYEKEE (reference sequence). CDR3: CASTQNRGLNTEAFF. The CDR3 DNA sequence: TGTGCCAGCACCCAAAACAGGGGTCTGAACACTGAAGCTTTCTTT.

This rearrangement joins TRBV5-4 to TRBJ2-5; 11 bases agree with TRBD2. The germline V gene encodes CDR1 SGHNT and CDR2 YYREEE (reference sequence). The CDR3 loop spans 17 amino acids. V was pared by 4 bases and J by 5 bases, with 13 bases of the junction left unmatched. The CDR3 region is CASSHWVLAGGDETQYF. DNA of the CDR3: TGTGCCAGCAGCCATTGGGTGCTAGCGGGAGGCGATGAGACCCAGTACTTC.

This clone has only a few counts. This chain joins TRBV7-2 and TRBJ2-5; possible D gene TRBD1, 6 bases. The DNA matches TRBJ2-7 better at its end, which makes the J call doubtful. CDR3 size: 13 residues. Germline V CDR1 and CDR2: SGHTA, FQGNSA. The CDR3 DNA reads as TGTGCCAGCACCCGAGACTACAGGGCCGAGCAGTACTTC. Its translation: CASTRDYRAEQYF.

This sequence joins TRBV28 and TRBJ1-1; TRBD1 might be the D (6 bases). Trimming took off 7 bases at V and 3 bases at J, with 15 bases between the two ends. CDR1 is MDHEN and CDR2 is SYDVKM in the germline V gene. This CDR3 has 14 residues. The CDR3 here is CASTLTTGHTEAFF. CDR3 DNA sequence: TGTGCCAGCACCTTGACCACAGGGCACACTGAAGCTTTCTTT.

The chain employs TRBV7-9 and TRBJ2-3, with 7 nucleotides matching TRBD2. The CDR3 loop spans 17 amino acids. Germline assignment: CDR1 SEHNR and CDR2 FQNEAQ (reference sequence). V dropped 5 bases and J dropped 0; count of bases not matched to a gene: 11. The DNA for the CDR3 is TGTGCCAGCAGCCTAAGGCCAAGCGGGATTAGCACAGATACGCAGTATTTT. Protein: CASSLRPSGISTDTQYF.

This rearrangement joins TRBV28 to TRBJ2-6; D remains unclear. The CDR3 spans 14 residues. V gave up 3 bases and J gave up 3 bases, with 6 bases separating them. Germline-derived CDR1 and CDR2 are MDHEN and SYDVKM. The DNA of the CDR3 is TGTGCCAGCAGTTTTCTTAGTGGGGCCAACGTCCTGACTTTC. Protein sequence: CASSFLSGANVLTF.

CDR3 DNA: TGCGCCAGCAGCCAAGATGCAAGCGGAGGGCGAAGCGGGACAGATACGCAGTATTTT. It yields the protein CASSQDASGGRSGTDTQYF. V usage is TRBV4-1 and J usage is TRBJ2-3; possible D gene TRBD2, 6 bases. Germline V lookup: CDR1 MGHRA, CDR2 YSYEKL. With 0 bases removed from V and 3 bases from J, the gap between germline ends came to 22 bases. The CDR3 is 19 amino acids.

The chain links TRBV6-5 to TRBJ2-1; D might be TRBD1 (5 bases). CDR3 length: 14 amino acids. Trimming shortened V by 7 bases and J by 1 base, and 11 bases separated the two germline ends. The germline CDR1 and CDR2 sequences are MNHEY and SVGAGI. The CDR3 coding sequence is TGTGCCAGCAACCCAGGGTTTTCCTACAATGAGCAGTTCTTC. It encodes CASNPGFSYNEQFF.

This CDR3 reads CASSPQGTADTQYF. The CDR3, as DNA: TGTGCCAGCAGTCCACAGGGGACCGCAGATACGCAGTATTTT. V gene TRBV28 combines with J gene TRBJ2-3; 7 nucleotides align to TRBD1. The V gene end was trimmed by 5 bases and the J gene end by 4 bases; junction bases not matched to a gene: 6. Germline CDR1 reads MDHEN; CDR2 reads SYDVKM. This CDR3 has 14 amino acids.

The rearrangement links TRBV5-1 to TRBJ2-5, with 11 nucleotides matching TRBD1. This CDR3 is built from 15 residues. V shed 3 bases, J shed 9 bases, and the junction held 10 bases outside the gene matches. Germline CDR1 is SGHRS and CDR2 is YFSETQ. CDR3 region: CASSSRDRGTAAQYF. The CDR3 bases are TGCGCCAGCAGCTCCCGGGACAGGGGGACCGCGGCCCAGTACTTC.

This clone was detected only a few times. The chain joins TRBV4-3 to TRBJ1-1, with D tentatively TRBD1 (6 bases). CDR3 size: 15 residues. V was shortened by 1 base and J by 1 base, with 10 bases between the two germline ends. Germline V gives CDR1 LGHNA, CDR2 YSLEER. The CDR3 bases are TGCGCCAGCAGCCAAGGTAGGGGGACGAACACTGAAGCTTTCTTT. As protein: CASSQGRGTNTEAFF.

The CDR3 loop reads CASSFGSGTQYF. The CDR3 nucleotides are TGTGCCAGCAGCTTTGGGTCAGGGACCCAGTACTTC. The genes are TRBV11-1 and TRBJ2-5, with no clear D. With 3 bases removed from V and 7 bases from J, the gap between germline ends came to 9 bases. In germline, CDR1 is SGHAT, CDR2 FQDESV (reference sequence). CDR3 length: 12 amino acids. Full variable domain (remainder filled in from reference TRBV11-1 and TRBJ2-5): EAEVAQSPRYKITEKSQAVAFWCDPISGHATLYWYRQILGQGPELLVQFQDESVVDDSQLPKDRFSAERLKGVDSTLKIQPAELGDSAMYLCASSFGSGTQYFGPGTRLLVL.

There are a few counts of this clone. V gene TRBV2 combines with J gene TRBJ1-1, with D perhaps TRBD1 (5 bases). The CDR3 consists of 15 residues. V dropped 1 base and J dropped 1 base, with 10 bases sitting between them. Germline CDR1 is SNHLY and CDR2 is FYNNEI. Written as DNA, the CDR3 is TGTGCCAGCAGTGAAGAAGGGGCGAAGAACACTGAAGCTTTCTTT. Protein: CASSEEGAKNTEAFF.

The chain recombines TRBV4-2 with TRBJ1-2; 7 bases are shared with TRBD1. The germline V gene has CDR1 LGHNA and CDR2 YNFKEQ. The CDR3 runs to 18 residues. After removal of 2 bases from V and 6 bases from J, the junction contained 18 bases not matched to a gene. In nucleotides, the CDR3 is TGTGCCAGCAGCCAAAACCTTATGCGACAGGGTGGGGATGATGGCTACACCTTC. Translation: CASSQNLMRQGGDDGYTF.

This clone has just a few counts. This chain links TRBV18 with TRBJ1-5; 9 bases agree with TRBD1. The CDR3 is made up of 15 amino acids. V shed 2 bases and J 1 base; nucleotides not matched to a gene: 0. CDR1 is KGHSH and CDR2 is LQKENI in the germline V gene. CDR3 region: CASSPGTGSNQPQHF. As DNA, the CDR3 is TGTGCCAGCTCACCAGGGACAGGGAGCAATCAGCCCCAGCATTTT. Full variable domain (outside the CDR3, taken from reference TRBV18 and TRBJ1-5): NAGVMQNPRHLVRRRGQEARLRCSPMKGHSHVYWYRQLPEEGLKFMVYLQKENIIDESGMPKERFSAEFPKEGPSILRIQQVVRGDSAAYFCASSPGTGSNQPQHFGDGTRLSIL.

This clone was observed a few times. V is TRBV30 and J is TRBJ2-7; D perhaps matches TRBD1 (5 bases). CDR1 and CDR2 from the germline V gene are GTSNPN and SVGIG (reference sequence). The CDR3 has 12 residues. The V and J ends lost 5 bases and 1 base respectively, with 9 bases between them. CDR3 sequence (DNA): TGTGCCTGGTCAAGGGGATCCTACGAGCAGTACTTC. Translated, it gives CAWSRGSYEQYF. Using reference TRBV30 and TRBJ2-7 for the parts outside the CDR3, the full variable domain is SQTIHQWPATLVQPVGSPLSLECTVEGTSNPNLYWYRQAAGRGLQLLFYSVGIGQISSEVPQNLSASRPQDRQFILSSKKLLLSDSGFYLCAWSRGSYEQYFGPGTRLTVT.

This clone came up a few times. The rearrangement links TRBV6-6 to TRBJ2-7, with D perhaps matching TRBD1 (6 bases). The V and J ends lost 4 bases and 5 bases respectively, with 12 bases between them. The germline gives CDR1 MNHNY, CDR2 SVGAGI (reference sequence). This CDR3 has 13 amino acids. In DNA form, the CDR3 reads TGTGCCAGCAGTTTTCCGGACAGAAACGAGCAGTACTTC. It translates to CASSFPDRNEQYF.

This clone was detected many times. The chain has TRBV15 and TRBJ2-3; 7 bases match TRBD1. The length of the CDR3 is 15 residues. Germline assignment: CDR1 LNHNV and CDR2 YYDKDF (reference sequence). V lost 0 bases, J lost 4 bases, and 4 bases stayed unmatched. The CDR3 protein is CATSRETGSADTQYF. The CDR3 DNA reads as TGTGCCACCAGCAGAGAGACAGGGAGTGCAGATACGCAGTATTTT.

This clone has at least ten counts. V and J are TRBV4-1 and TRBJ2-7; D is perhaps TRBD1 (6 bases). Germline lookup yields CDR1 MGHRA and CDR2 YSYEKL. Between the trimmed V and J ends, which lost 2 bases and 8 bases, there was a span of 16 bases. The CDR3 covers 14 residues. The CDR3: CASSQTNRVGKQYF. CDR3 bases: TGCGCCAGCAGCCAAACCAACAGGGTCGGAAAGCAGTACTTC.

In its sample, this clone was seen a few times. It is unclear where the CDR3 begins or ends on the DNA, so no DNA is shown, and the CDR3 is as TCRdb lists it. The rearrangement links TRBV21-1 to TRBJ2-3; TRBD1 is taken as the D call from the table, unchecked against the DNA. TRBV21-1 is recorded as a pseudogene. The CDR3 is 15 residues long, counting both termini. The CDR3 reads CASSNWGQGTDTQYF.

The chain links TRBV29-1 to TRBJ2-7, with D uncertain. Germline CDR1 is SQVTM and CDR2 is ANQGSEA. This CDR3 region has 13 residues. V was pared by 4 bases and J by 4 bases, with 14 bases between. This chain's CDR3 is CSVVDTFRYEQYF. CDR3 bases: TGCAGCGTTGTTGACACCTTTAGGTACGAGCAGTACTTC.

V usage is TRBV18 and J usage is TRBJ1-1, with 7 bases that match TRBD1. V gave up 3 bases and J gave up 0 bases; unmatched junction bases: 7. The CDR3 covers 16 residues. Germline lookup yields CDR1 KGHSH and CDR2 LQKENI. CDR3 sequence: CASSPDRKVMNTEAFF. CDR3 DNA: TGTGCCAGCTCACCGGACAGGAAAGTAATGAACACTGAAGCTTTCTTT. Using reference TRBV18 and TRBJ1-1 for the parts outside the CDR3, the full variable domain is NAGVMQNPRHLVRRRGQEARLRCSPMKGHSHVYWYRQLPEEGLKFMVYLQKENIIDESGMPKERFSAEFPKEGPSILRIQQVVRGDSAAYFCASSPDRKVMNTEAFFGQGTRLTVV.

This clone was seen at least ten times. The rearrangement joins TRBV18 to TRBJ2-7; D possibly corresponds to TRBD1 (5 bases). Trimming removed 2 bases from V and 7 bases from J, with 12 bases in between. Germline loops: CDR1 KGHSH, CDR2 LQKENI. CDR3 length equals 13 residues. The CDR3 DNA reads as TGTGCCAGCTCACCATCGGTGGCAGGGGAGCAGTACTTC. This gives the protein CASSPSVAGEQYF.

This clone was picked up a small number of times. The rearrangement uses TRBV5-1 and TRBJ1-4; D may be TRBD1 (5 bases). The V end was cut by 1 base, the J end by 4 bases, with 11 bases between. The germline V gene has CDR1 SGHRS and CDR2 YFSETQ. CDR3 size: 15 residues. For the CDR3, the DNA is TGCGCCAGCAGCTTGTCCCAGGGAGGTAATGAAAAACTGTTTTTT. Its translation: CASSLSQGGNEKLFF.

This clone was seen ten or more times. The gene calls are TRBV18 and TRBJ2-3, with 9 bases that match TRBD1. CDR1 and CDR2 from the germline V gene are KGHSH and LQKENI. CDR3 size: 16 residues. J lost 2 bases, V lost 3 bases, and 6 bases had no gene match. In DNA, the CDR3 is TGTGCCAGCTCACCGCGGGACAGGGTCTACACAGATACGCAGTATTTT. Protein sequence: CASSPRDRVYTDTQYF.

The chain combines TRBV7-9 with TRBJ1-1; tentatively, D is TRBD1 (6 bases). V was shortened by 5 bases and J by 7 bases, with 11 bases between the two germline ends. Per the germline V gene, CDR1 is SEHNR and CDR2 is FQNEAQ (reference sequence). The CDR3 extends over 12 amino acids. Written as DNA, the CDR3 is TGTGCCAGCAGCCCTCAGGGGATTGAAGCTTTCTTT. Amino acid sequence: CASSPQGIEAFF.

The chain joins TRBV28 to TRBJ2-7; TRBD1 agrees at 8 bases. The J segment lost 5 bases and the V segment lost 5 bases, leaving 11 bases of the junction unmatched. This CDR3 spans 15 amino acids. CDR1 is MDHEN, CDR2 SYDVKM, per germline. CDR3 sequence reads: CASSPGTGGLNEQYF. Here the CDR3 DNA reads TGTGCCAGCAGTCCCGGGACAGGAGGTCTGAACGAGCAGTACTTC.